This T cell receptor (beta chain) was sequenced during a study of blood T cell repertoires in COVID-19. Study overall: The cDNA or gDNA used as material had been derived from T cells, B-cell-depleted T cells, or PBMCs.

The study drew participants aged roughly 18 to 95 years from 20 to 30 US areas. V shed 0 bases and J shed 7 bases, with 9 bases lying between them. The CDR3 loop spans 13 amino acids. Sequenced by immunoSEQ multiplex PCR; TCRdb stores in-frame clones only, minus some. The table includes hundreds of thousands of clones, approximately 88% detected once. The V gene is TRBV23-1, the J gene TRBJ1-1; D call uncertain. TRBV23-1 is an ORF, and what it does is uncertain. This sequence was found in a middle-aged woman with acute COVID-19. The specimen sequenced was PBMCs or T cells enriched from blood (not recorded which). CDR3 in amino acids: CASSQSGHNEAFF. The CDR3 DNA reads as TGCGCCAGCAGTCAATCTGGTCACAATGAAGCTTTCTTT.